This record looks at one TCR beta chain sequence and its context. Time point of the sample: cycle 4 day 1 (C4D1), after 5 to 7 weeks of nivolumab. All trial patients relapsed after autologous stem cell transplantation. V gave up 0 bases and J gave up 1 base, with 4 bases separating them. CDR3 length: 13 residues. Germline V gene data show CDR1 as SGHRS and CDR2 as YFSETQ. This record comes from a study of PD-1 blockade in classical Hodgkin lymphoma. Profiled with immunoSEQ multiplex PCR; TCRdb holds only in-frame clones, not every one. Among tens of thousands of clones listed, approximately 94% were seen once.

The specimen comprised peripheral blood mononuclear cells (PBMCs), sampled before the fourth cycle of nivolumab. The source of this sequence is a human donor with classical Hodgkin lymphoma. The V gene is TRBV5-1, the J gene TRBJ2-5; D is uncertain. The CDR3 reads CASSLGGQETQYF. As DNA, the CDR3 is TGCGCCAGCAGCTTGGGGGGCCAAGAGACCCAGTACTTC.